A single sample gave rise to the 25 T cell receptor beta chains below, sequenced in a study of T-cell reconstitution after alpha-beta-depleted transplantation in children. The library targeted TCRbeta and was prepared with unique molecular identifiers. TCRdb re-analysed the PCR reads in MiXCR, keeping a single row per CDR3 protein. The sample gives 250,000 to 350,000 distinct CDR3 sequences, roughly 9.5% of which show up once; around 9.1% is in the top ten. The sequencing here drew on PBMCs from the stem cell graft donor, taken from the stem cell graft. All receptors derive from a human donor who donated a stem cell graft to a child with SCID.

The gene calls are TRBV7-2 and TRBJ2-3; 7 positions agree with TRBD1. Germline CDR1 is SGHTA and CDR2 is FQGNSA. V gave up 4 bases and J gave up 3 bases; unmatched junction bases: 10. CDR3 length equals 16 residues. CDR3 DNA: TGTGCCAGCAGCTGGGGACAGCCTCGACAAACAGATACGCAGTATTTT. This translates into CASSWGQPRQTDTQYF.

This clonotype appeared many times. V gene TRBV7-3 combines with J gene TRBJ1-1; no firm D call. Per germline, CDR1 SGHTA and CDR2 FQGTGA. V lost 6 bases and J 1 base, leaving 18 bases between the germline ends. This CDR3 region has 16 residues. Here the CDR3 DNA reads TGTGCCAGCAGACCCGGGGTAATTGGGGAGAACACTGAAGCTTTCTTT. Its protein is CASRPGVIGENTEAFF.

A word on this clonotype: One base away lies a much larger clone, so this may be a sequencing read error. The V gene is TRBV20-1, the J gene TRBJ1-4, with D maybe TRBD1 (5 bases). V was pared by 0 bases and J by 0 bases, with 5 bases between. Germline CDR1 reads DFQATT; CDR2 reads SNEGSKA (reference sequence). This CDR3 is built from 14 residues. CDR3 amino acids: CSARETATNEKLFF. For the CDR3, the DNA is TGCAGTGCTAGAGAGACAGCAACTAATGAAAAACTGTTTTTT.

At least ten counts were recorded for this clonotype. The rearrangement uses TRBV10-3 and TRBJ2-7; D is perhaps TRBD2 (6 bases). Germline V gene lookup returns CDR1 ENHRY and CDR2 SYGVKD. The CDR3 length is 15 residues. Trimming took 3 bases from V and 1 from J, leaving 13 bases between them. CDR3 residues: CAISDPTSKSYEQYF. As DNA, the CDR3 is TGTGCCATCAGTGACCCGACTAGTAAGTCCTACGAGCAGTACTTC.

This clonotype is medium-sized by share. The chain has TRBV20-1 and TRBJ2-5; D is unclear. The CDR3 is 14 residues long. V was cut by 0 bases and J by 1 base, with 9 bases left in between. From germline, CDR1 is DFQATT and CDR2 SNEGSKA (reference sequence). Here the CDR3 reads CSARDTGLQETQYF. For the CDR3, the DNA is TGCAGTGCTAGAGATACCGGCCTCCAAGAGACCCAGTACTTC.

This clonotype occurred many times. The rearrangement uses TRBV29-1 and TRBJ2-5, with D hard to call. V gave up 6 bases and J gave up 2 bases, with 16 bases separating them. CDR1 is SQVTM and CDR2 is ANQGSEA in the germline V gene. The CDR3 consists of 14 residues. DNA of the CDR3: TGCAGCGTGCGAGGCCTGACCATACAAGAGACCCAGTACTTC. The encoded protein is CSVRGLTIQETQYF.

The rearrangement uses TRBV11-2 and TRBJ2-7; TRBD1 might be the D (5 bases). CDR3 length: 14 amino acids. Germline V gene data show CDR1 as SGHAT and CDR2 as FQNNGV. The V and J ends lost 5 bases and 6 bases respectively, with 17 bases between them. The CDR3 DNA follows: TGTGCCAGCAGCGGCCAGTGGGGCCCCCGCGAGCAGTACTTC. Its translation is CASSGQWGPREQYF. Using reference TRBV11-2 and TRBJ2-7 for the parts outside the CDR3, the full variable domain is EAGVAQSPRYKIIEKRQSVAFWCNPISGHATLYWYQQILGQGPKLLIQFQNNGVVDDSQLPKDRFSAERLKGVDSTLKIQPAKLEDSAVYLCASSGQWGPREQYFGPGTRLTVT.

Many counts were recorded for this clonotype. The chain combines TRBV3-1 with TRBJ2-7; the D gene is possibly TRBD1 (6 bases). The CDR3 consists of 14 residues. V was trimmed by 4 bases and J by 0 bases, leaving 10 bases between them. The V gene's germline CDR1 is LGHDT and CDR2 YNNKEL (reference sequence). CDR3 amino acids: CASSLGAYSYEQYF. CDR3 sequence (DNA): TGTGCCAGCAGCCTGGGGGCGTACTCCTACGAGCAGTACTTC.

This clonotype showed up many times. One end of the junction is discordant with germline, which a read error may explain. This rearrangement joins TRBV11-2 to TRBJ2-2; maybe TRBD1 (5 bases). This CDR3 is built from 15 residues. Germline CDR1 is SGHAT and CDR2 is FQNNGV. In DNA, the CDR3 is TGTGCCAGCCGCTTAAGGCAGGGGAACACCGGGGAGCTGTTTTTT. Amino acid sequence: CASRLRQGNTGELFF. Using reference TRBV11-2 and TRBJ2-2 for the parts outside the CDR3, the full variable domain is EAGVAQSPRYKIIEKRQSVAFWCNPISGHATLYWYQQILGQGPKLLIQFQNNGVVDDSQLPKDRFSAERLKGVDSTLKIQPAKLEDSAVYLCASRLRQGNTGELFFGEGSRLTVL.

The table lists this clonotype with many counts. The chain's CDR3 is CSARVALAGAYEQYF. As DNA, the CDR3 is TGCAGTGCTAGAGTAGCACTAGCGGGGGCATATGAGCAGTACTTC. The V and J genes are TRBV20-1 and TRBJ2-7, with 11 bases identical to TRBD2. Trimming removed 1 base from V and 7 bases from J; junction bases left unmatched: 9. The germline V gene has CDR1 DFQATT and CDR2 SNEGSKA (reference sequence). The CDR3 has 15 residues.

This rearrangement joins TRBV9 to TRBJ2-1; the match to TRBD1 covers 8 bases. This CDR3 spans 15 amino acids. Germline CDR1 reads SGDLS; CDR2 reads YYNGEE. V lost 0 bases to trimming and J lost 8 bases; unmatched junction nucleotides: 7. This CDR3 is CASSVEAGGLHEQFF. The CDR3 nucleotides read TGTGCCAGCAGCGTAGAGGCAGGGGGCCTCCATGAGCAGTTCTTC.

This clonotype was counted between two and nine times. This chain links TRBV7-9 with TRBJ2-1; 9 bases agree with TRBD2. CDR1 is SEHNR and CDR2 is FQNEAQ in the germline V gene (reference sequence). The CDR3 sequence is 15 residues long. With 3 bases clipped from V and 4 bases from J, the junction kept 4 bases outside the gene matches. CDR3 amino acids: CASSFASGEYNEQFF. The CDR3 DNA follows: TGTGCCAGCAGCTTCGCTAGCGGGGAATACAATGAGCAGTTCTTC.

This clonotype was seen ten or more times. The rearrangement uses TRBV2 and TRBJ1-1, with D unclear. This CDR3 spans 11 amino acids. From germline, CDR1 is SNHLY and CDR2 FYNNEI. Trimming took off 7 bases at V and 8 bases at J, with 11 bases between the two ends. The CDR3 DNA sequence: TGTGCCAGCATGATGGCAGCCGAAGCTTTCTTT. Residues: CASMMAAEAFF.

This clonotype was observed a few times. The chain is built from TRBV14 and TRBJ1-4; no definite D call. Trimming took 0 bases from V and 3 from J, leaving 11 bases between them. The CDR3 totals 16 residues. Germline values: CDR1 SGHDN, CDR2 FVKESK. CDR3 DNA sequence: TGTGCCAGCAGCCAAGAGGAGCCAGTCTCTAATGAAAAACTGTTTTTT. Its translation: CASSQEEPVSNEKLFF.

A few counts support this clonotype. This chain uses TRBV24-1 with TRBJ2-7; 12 bases map to TRBD2. The CDR3 extends over 19 amino acids. The trim removed 3 bases at V and 6 bases at J, leaving 17 bases unmatched. Germline V gene data show CDR1 as KGHDR and CDR2 as SFDVKD. CDR3 sequence: CATSDPPPSGGALVGEQYF. Written as DNA, the CDR3 is TGTGCCACCAGTGATCCCCCCCCTAGCGGGGGGGCCCTAGTCGGCGAGCAGTACTTC.

This chain links TRBV7-9 with TRBJ1-1; D may be TRBD1 (6 bases). CDR3 length: 15 amino acids. Trimming stripped 4 bases from V and 0 bases from J, with 12 bases between. CDR1 is SEHNR, CDR2 FQNEAQ, per germline (reference sequence). CDR3 region: CASSSSDRMNTEAFF. The CDR3 DNA reads TGTGCCAGCAGCTCTTCGGACAGAATGAACACTGAAGCTTTCTTT.

This clonotype was found a few times. At one boundary the junction diverges from the germline segment, which might be a read error. CDR3 sequence: CASRLTNPGELFF. In DNA, the CDR3 is TGTGCCAGCAGACTAACGAACCCCGGGGAGCTGTTTTTT. This chain joins TRBV12-3 or TRBV12-4 and TRBJ2-2; the D is unclear. This CDR3 has 13 amino acids.

This clonotype was detected many times. The chain has TRBV5-5 and TRBJ2-2, with D possibly matching TRBD1 (6 bases). Per the germline V gene, CDR1 is SGHKS and CDR2 is YYEKEE (reference sequence). V was trimmed by 3 bases and J by 2 bases, leaving 11 bases between them. The CDR3 totals 15 residues. CDR3 DNA sequence: TGTGCCAGCAGCTCCACAGGGCTTAACACCGGGGAGCTGTTTTTT. This translates into CASSSTGLNTGELFF.

The chain recombines TRBV6-6 with TRBJ2-5; D unresolved. V dropped 5 bases and J dropped 5 bases, with 9 bases sitting between them. The CDR3 has 12 amino acids. Germline V lookup: CDR1 MNHNY, CDR2 SVGAGI (reference sequence). The DNA of the CDR3 is TGTGCCAGCAGTAACCTAGGGGAGACCCAGTACTTC. The encoded protein is CASSNLGETQYF.

This clonotype was recorded a few times. The rearrangement uses TRBV6-5 and TRBJ1-4, with a possible D match to TRBD1 (6 bases). This CDR3 is 15 amino acids long. CDR1 MNHEY and CDR2 SVGAGI come from the germline V gene. The germline V and J ends were trimmed by 2 bases and 8 bases, with 15 bases remaining between them. Here the CDR3 reads CASSYSRGLEEKLFF. The CDR3 DNA is TGTGCCAGCAGTTACAGCCGGGGGCTTGAGGAAAAACTGTTTTTT.

This clonotype was found many times. V usage is TRBV2 and J usage is TRBJ2-2; no firm D call. V dropped 1 base and J dropped 6 bases, with 15 bases sitting between them. Germline CDR1 is SNHLY and CDR2 is FYNNEI. The CDR3 covers 16 residues. This chain's CDR3 is CASSEVRGSFSGELFF. DNA of the CDR3: TGTGCCAGCAGTGAAGTACGCGGATCCTTTTCCGGGGAGCTGTTTTTT.

This clonotype was detected a few times. The chain links TRBV10-3 to TRBJ1-1, with TRBD1 matching 8 bases. The CDR3 loop spans 17 amino acids. The ends lost 6 bases at V and 0 bases at J; junction bases unmatched: 12. Germline assignment: CDR1 ENHRY and CDR2 SYGVKD. The CDR3 region has the DNA TGTGCCATCAGCGAATATTGGACAGGGAATATGAACACTGAAGCTTTCTTT. Its translation is CAISEYWTGNMNTEAFF.

In its sample, this clonotype was seen a few times. V usage is TRBV5-1 and J usage is TRBJ2-3; the match to TRBD1 covers 7 bases. Germline loops: CDR1 SGHRS, CDR2 YFSETQ. The CDR3 is 14 residues long. With V trimmed by 7 bases and J by 3 bases, 8 bases remained unmatched. The CDR3 DNA reads TGCGCCAGCCACGCGACAGGGCCTACAGATACGCAGTATTTT. Its translation: CASHATGPTDTQYF.

This clonotype came up a few times. V usage is TRBV4-1 and J usage is TRBJ2-7; either TRBD1 or TRBD2 may supply D (5 bases each). V gave up 3 bases and J gave up 2 bases, with 17 bases separating them. Per germline, CDR1 MGHRA and CDR2 YSYEKL. This CDR3 is 16 amino acids long. The CDR3 DNA reads TGCGCCAGCAGCCATCCCCGGGACGGAGTCACCTACGAGCAGTACTTC. Translating it yields CASSHPRDGVTYEQYF.

The genes are TRBV3-1 and TRBJ1-1; D unclear. This CDR3 is 17 amino acids long. Germline CDR1 and CDR2: LGHDT and YNNKEL (reference sequence). The V end was cut by 3 bases, the J end by 4 bases, with 21 bases between. For the CDR3, the DNA is TGTGCCAGCAGCCAGTCGGGCTCACAGAGGGTTGTCACTGAAGCTTTCTTT. It codes for CASSQSGSQRVVTEAFF.